One sample yielded the 22 T cell receptor beta chains listed below, sequenced in a study of post-analysis software for immune sequencing data. Study-wide points: Five TRBV segments, TRBV5-6, TRBV5-1 and TRBV20-1 among them, were found more frequent in patients than controls.

No antigen has been assigned to these receptors. cDNA libraries of TCR beta carried unique molecular identifiers. MiXCR, applied by TCRdb to the PCR reads, yields one record per CDR3 protein. The sample yields about 210,000 distinct CDR3 sequences, around 30% seen once. The sequenced sample consisted of blood. The receptors were gathered from a girl aged 2-17 years with multiple sclerosis.

DNA for the CDR3: TGTGCCAGCAGCTTACCACTAGCGGAATACAATGAGCAGTACTTC. As protein: CASSLPLAEYNEQYF. The rearrangement links TRBV5-4 to TRBJ2-7, with 8 bases that match TRBD2. The CDR3 contains 15 residues. Germline V gene data show CDR1 as SGHNT and CDR2 as YYREEE (reference sequence). The V gene end was trimmed by 2 bases and the J gene end by 7 bases; junction bases not matched to a gene: 11. Together with reference TRBV5-4 and TRBJ2-7, the CDR3 gives the full variable domain: ETGVTQSPTHLIKTRGQQVTLRCSSQSGHNTVSWYQQALGQGPQFIFQYYREEENGRGNFPPRFSGLQFPNYSSELNVNALELDDSALYLCASSLPLAEYNEQYFGPGTRLTVT.

This clonotype was seen only a few times. The rearrangement joins TRBV29-1 to TRBJ1-2; no reliable D call. Germline CDR1 SQVTM, CDR2 ANQGSEA. With 3 bases removed from V and 0 bases from J, the gap between germline ends came to 11 bases. The CDR3 runs 14 residues. The CDR3 sequence is CSVESPPANYGYTF. The CDR3 nucleotides read TGCAGCGTTGAGAGTCCCCCGGCTAACTATGGCTACACCTTC.

The gene calls are TRBV5-1 and TRBJ1-6; 7 bases fit TRBD1. Germline loops: CDR1 SGHRS, CDR2 YFSETQ. J lost 9 bases, V lost 3 bases, and 15 bases had no gene match. This CDR3 has 17 amino acids. CDR3 in amino acids: CASSCTYTGTAGSPLHF. CDR3 in DNA: TGCGCCAGCAGCTGCACTTATACCGGGACAGCTGGTTCACCCCTCCACTTT.

This clonotype was counted many times. This chain joins TRBV28 and TRBJ2-1, with 10 bases aligning to TRBD1. This CDR3 comprises 16 residues. Losses at the gene ends were 5 bases for V and 12 bases for J; bases not matched to a gene: 16. Germline V gene sequence: CDR1 MDHEN, CDR2 SYDVKM. The CDR3 coding sequence is TGTGCCAGCAGTCAAACCCCGACAGGGGGCAGATCGGGGCAGTTCTTC. Translation gives CASSQTPTGGRSGQFF.

This clonotype has more than one count but fewer than ten. The rearrangement links TRBV6-5 to TRBJ1-2; no firm D call. The V gene lost 2 bases and the J gene lost 2 bases, with 9 bases spanning the gap. CDR1 is MNHEY, CDR2 SVGAGI, per germline. The CDR3 loop spans 14 amino acids. DNA of the CDR3: TGTGCCAGCAGTTACCGATCCCCCAACTATGGCTACACCTTC. As protein: CASSYRSPNYGYTF.

This clonotype turned up a few times. The chain joins TRBV2 to TRBJ1-6; TRBD1 agrees at 8 bases. This CDR3 is built from 16 residues. Trimming at V came to 5 bases and at J to 10 bases, leaving 13 bases not matched to a gene. Germline values: CDR1 SNHLY, CDR2 FYNNEI. CDR3: CASSPDRAFGGSPLHF. CDR3 DNA: TGTGCCAGCAGTCCGGACAGGGCTTTTGGGGGCTCACCCCTCCACTTT.

This clonotype has just a few counts. One end of the junction is discordant with germline, which a read error may explain. V and J are TRBV5-1 and TRBJ2-5; 9 bases match TRBD1. The CDR3 extends over 14 amino acids. CDR1 SGHRS and CDR2 YFSETQ come from the germline V gene. The CDR3, as DNA: TGCGCCTGCAGCGTAGACAGGGGGTTGGAGACCCAGTACTTC. The encoded protein is CACSVDRGLETQYF. Together with reference TRBV5-1 and TRBJ2-5, the CDR3 gives the full variable domain: KAGVTQTPRYLIKTRGQQVTLSCSPISGHRSVSWYQQTPGQGLQFLFEYFSETQRNKGNFPGRFSGRQFSNSRSEMNVSTLELGDSALYLCACSVDRGLETQYFGPGTRLLVL.

The chain combines TRBV20-1 with TRBJ1-4; 7 nucleotides agree with TRBD1. The CDR3 totals 13 residues. Losses at the gene ends were 6 bases for V and 4 bases for J; bases not matched to a gene: 5. Per the germline V gene, CDR1 is DFQATT and CDR2 is SNEGSKA (reference sequence). CDR3 region: CSAADRHNEKLFF. Written as DNA, the CDR3 is TGCAGTGCCGCGGACAGGCATAATGAAAAACTGTTTTTT.

V is TRBV7-9 and J is TRBJ2-7; TRBD1 matches at 7 bases. The CDR3 length is 17 residues. Germline V lookup: CDR1 SEHNR, CDR2 FQNEAQ (reference sequence). The trim removed 1 base at V and 3 bases at J, leaving 12 bases unmatched. CDR3 DNA sequence: TGTGCCAGCAGCTTAGTCCGAGGGGGCGGCCAAATCTACGAGCAGTACTTC. Its translation is CASSLVRGGGQIYEQYF.

The chain carries TRBV4-1 and TRBJ2-7; perhaps D is TRBD1 or TRBD2 (5 bases each). V was pared by 2 bases and J by 0 bases, with 14 bases between. Germline V gives CDR1 MGHRA, CDR2 YSYEKL. The CDR3 runs to 16 residues. The CDR3 DNA follows: TGCGCCAGCAGCCAACCTACGGGACGGAACTCCTACGAGCAGTACTTC. It encodes CASSQPTGRNSYEQYF.

The chain links TRBV18 to TRBJ2-5; tentatively, D is TRBD1 (6 bases). V lost 3 bases and J 3 bases, leaving 8 bases between the germline ends. This CDR3 is 13 amino acids long. Germline V gene lookup returns CDR1 KGHSH and CDR2 LQKENI. CDR3 in amino acids: CASSPRTEETQYF. As DNA, the CDR3 is TGTGCCAGCTCACCCAGGACAGAAGAGACCCAGTACTTC.

Regarding this clonotype: This may arise from a read error, as a much more abundant clone is one base away. Without the conserved terminal phenylalanine or tryptophan, this CDR3 likely stems from a read error. The chain employs TRBV28 and TRBJ2-5; D perhaps matches TRBD2 (5 bases). This CDR3 spans 17 amino acids. V lost 4 bases, J lost 0 bases, and 18 bases lay in between. Germline values: CDR1 MDHEN, CDR2 SYDVKM. The CDR3 nucleotides read TGTGCCAGCAGTTGGGCCTTCGGACTGACGTACCAAGAGACCCAGTACTTA. This sequence encodes CASSWAFGLTYQETQYL.

V is TRBV19 and J is TRBJ2-1; 10 nucleotides align to TRBD2. Unmatched junction bases numbered 2, after V lost 1 base and J lost 8 bases. CDR1 and CDR2 from the germline V gene are LNHDA and SQIVND (reference sequence). The CDR3 consists of 14 residues. Written as DNA, the CDR3 is TGTGCCAGTAGTATAGGGACTAGCGGAGATGAGCAGTTCTTC. It is translated as CASSIGTSGDEQFF.

The chain recombines TRBV7-3 with TRBJ2-5; D ambiguous. Deletions cut 4 bases from V and 4 bases from J, with 16 bases between. Per the germline V gene, CDR1 is SGHTA and CDR2 is FQGTGA. This CDR3 is 15 amino acids long. As DNA, the CDR3 is TGTGCCAGCAGCTCCCACGCGTCGGGCCGAGAGACCCAGTACTTC. Amino acids: CASSSHASGRETQYF.

To note about this clonotype: A much larger clone sits a single nucleotide away, making a read error possible. The chain joins TRBV13 to TRBJ2-1, with 9 bases matching TRBD2. Per germline, CDR1 PRHDT and CDR2 FYEKMQ (reference sequence). CDR3 length: 16 residues. CDR3 amino acids: CANSLGGGGESDEQFF. CDR3 nucleotide sequence: TGTGCCAACAGCTTAGGTGGCGGGGGGGAGTCGGATGAGCAGTTCTTC.

This clonotype has ten or more counts. J is TRBJ2-3 and V is TRBV20-1; the D is unclear. The CDR3 loop spans 16 amino acids. The germline V gene has CDR1 DFQATT and CDR2 SNEGSKA (reference sequence). Trimming stripped 1 base from V and 1 base from J, with 15 bases between. CDR3: CSARGVPPPGTDTQYF. CDR3 bases: TGCAGTGCTAGAGGCGTCCCACCGCCCGGCACAGATACGCAGTATTTT.

Regarding this clonotype: A much larger clone lies one base from this, so it may be a read error. The chain employs TRBV4-2 and TRBJ2-3; no firm D call. The V end lost 3 bases, the J end lost 4 bases, and 8 bases lay between the germline ends. Germline V gene sequence: CDR1 LGHNA, CDR2 YNFKEQ. This CDR3 has 13 residues. Here the CDR3 DNA reads TGTGCCAGCAGCCATGGATCTTCAGATACGCAGTATTTT. Translated, it gives CASSHGSSDTQYF.

This clonotype was found a few times. This rearrangement joins TRBV28 to TRBJ2-1; 10 bases are shared with TRBD2. Trimming removed 4 bases from V and 7 bases from J; junction bases left unmatched: 13. Germline CDR1 MDHEN, CDR2 SYDVKM. The CDR3 length is 17 residues. The CDR3 coding sequence is TGTGCCAGCAGTTCCCCTTTTTCTAGCGGGAGACTTAATGAGCAGTTCTTC. It encodes CASSSPFSSGRLNEQFF.

This clonotype was detected ten times or more. The chain joins TRBV12-3 or TRBV12-4 to TRBJ1-2; TRBD1 matches at 8 bases. Losses at the gene ends were 2 bases for V and 8 bases for J; bases not matched to a gene: 10. The CDR3 totals 15 residues. The CDR3 DNA is TGTGCCAGCAGTTTAACCGGACAGGGAGTGTCGGGCTACACCTTC. Its protein is CASSLTGQGVSGYTF.

Worth noting for this clonotype: This may come from a read error, since a much larger clone is one base off. CDR3 bases: TGCGCCAGCAGTGTTAGGGGTGGAGAGACCCAGTTCTTC. Translating it yields CASSVRGGETQFF. The V and J genes are TRBV10-1 and TRBJ2-1; possibly TRBD1 for D (5 bases). With 4 bases removed from V and 13 bases from J, the gap between germline ends came to 17 bases. Germline assignment: CDR1 WNHNN and CDR2 SYGVQD (reference sequence). The CDR3 spans 13 residues.

This clonotype was recorded many times. This sequence joins TRBV20-1 and TRBJ2-3; TRBD1 matches at 8 bases. With 3 bases clipped from V and 2 bases from J, the junction kept 4 bases outside the gene matches. The CDR3 spans 14 residues. The V gene's germline CDR1 is DFQATT and CDR2 SNEGSKA (reference sequence). As DNA, the CDR3 is TGCAGTGCTAGGCAGGGGGCTGTCACAGATACGCAGTATTTT. It yields the protein CSARQGAVTDTQYF.

This chain connects TRBV12-3 or TRBV12-4 to TRBJ2-2; 13 nucleotides align to TRBD2. The CDR3 length is 17 residues. With V trimmed by 7 bases and J by 1 base, 6 bases remained unmatched. This chain's CDR3 is CASTRTSGRLNTGELFF. The CDR3 DNA reads TGTGCCAGCACCCGGACTAGCGGGAGACTGAACACCGGGGAGCTGTTTTTT.